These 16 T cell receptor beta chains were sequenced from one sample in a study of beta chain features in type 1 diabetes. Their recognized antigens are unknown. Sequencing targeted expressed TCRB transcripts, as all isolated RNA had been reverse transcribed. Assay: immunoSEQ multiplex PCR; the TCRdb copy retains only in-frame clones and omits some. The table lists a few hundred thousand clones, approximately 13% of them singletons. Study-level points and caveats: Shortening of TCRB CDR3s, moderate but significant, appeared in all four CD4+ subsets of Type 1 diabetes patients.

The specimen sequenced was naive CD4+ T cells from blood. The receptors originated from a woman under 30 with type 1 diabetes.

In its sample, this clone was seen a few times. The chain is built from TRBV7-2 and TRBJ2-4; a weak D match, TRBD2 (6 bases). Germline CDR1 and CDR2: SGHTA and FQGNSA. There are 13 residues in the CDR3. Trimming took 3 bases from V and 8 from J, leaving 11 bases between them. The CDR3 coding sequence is TGTGCCAGCAGCTTGGGGGGTTGGGACATTCAGTACTTC. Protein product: CASSLGGWDIQYF.

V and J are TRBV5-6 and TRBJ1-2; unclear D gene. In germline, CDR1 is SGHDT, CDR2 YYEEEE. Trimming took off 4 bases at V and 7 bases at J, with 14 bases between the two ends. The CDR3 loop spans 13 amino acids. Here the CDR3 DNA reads TGTGCCAGCAGCCTCAATAGCCGCAGTGGCTACACCTTC. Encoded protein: CASSLNSRSGYTF.

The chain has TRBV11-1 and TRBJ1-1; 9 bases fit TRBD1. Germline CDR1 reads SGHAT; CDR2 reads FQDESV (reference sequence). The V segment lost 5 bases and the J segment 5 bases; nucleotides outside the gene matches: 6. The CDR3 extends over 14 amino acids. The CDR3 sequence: CASSEQGAGTEAFF. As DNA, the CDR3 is TGTGCCAGCAGCGAACAGGGGGCTGGGACTGAAGCTTTCTTT. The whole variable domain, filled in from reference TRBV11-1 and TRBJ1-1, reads EAEVAQSPRYKITEKSQAVAFWCDPISGHATLYWYRQILGQGPELLVQFQDESVVDDSQLPKDRFSAERLKGVDSTLKIQPAELGDSAMYLCASSEQGAGTEAFFGQGTRLTVV.

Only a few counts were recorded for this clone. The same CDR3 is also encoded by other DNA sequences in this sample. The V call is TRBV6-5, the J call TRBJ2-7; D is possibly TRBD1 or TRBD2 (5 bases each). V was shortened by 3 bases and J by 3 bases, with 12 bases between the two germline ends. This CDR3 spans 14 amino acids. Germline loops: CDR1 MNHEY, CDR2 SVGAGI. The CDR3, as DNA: TGTGCCAGCAGTTATTCGGCTGGGGGCTACGAGCAGTACGTC. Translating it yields CASSYSAGGYEQYV.

CDR3 coding DNA: TGTGCCAGCAGAAGCCTTAGCTCCTACAATGAGCAGTTCTTC. Encoded protein: CASRSLSSYNEQFF. This chain links TRBV7-2 with TRBJ2-1; D uncertain. The V end was cut by 6 bases, the J end by 0 bases, with 9 bases between. Germline assignment: CDR1 SGHTA and CDR2 FQGNSA. The CDR3 runs 14 residues.

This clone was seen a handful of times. CDR3 protein: CASSLVFGFGNIQYF. The CDR3, as DNA: TGTGCCAGCAGCTTAGTATTTGGTTTCGGAAACATTCAGTACTTC. The chain uses TRBV7-2 and TRBJ2-4; D call uncertain. Looked up from germline, CDR1 is SGHTA and CDR2 is FQGNSA. The CDR3 spans 15 residues. Between the trimmed V and J ends, which lost 1 base and 6 bases, there was a span of 13 bases.

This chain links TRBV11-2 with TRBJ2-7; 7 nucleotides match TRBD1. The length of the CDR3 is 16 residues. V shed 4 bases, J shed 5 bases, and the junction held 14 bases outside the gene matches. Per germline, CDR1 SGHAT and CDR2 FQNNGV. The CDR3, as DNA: TGTGCCAGCAGCTCCTTTCATGACAGGGTCGGAAACGAGCAGTACTTC. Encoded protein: CASSSFHDRVGNEQYF.

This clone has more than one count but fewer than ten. The CDR3 here is CAISERTGTETQYF. The CDR3 DNA is TGTGCCATCAGTGAGAGGACAGGGACGGAGACCCAGTACTTC. V gene TRBV10-3 combines with J gene TRBJ2-5; 8 nucleotides line up with TRBD1. CDR1 is ENHRY and CDR2 is SYGVKD in the germline V gene. V dropped 2 bases and J dropped 5; count of bases not matched to a gene: 4. CDR3 size: 14 residues.

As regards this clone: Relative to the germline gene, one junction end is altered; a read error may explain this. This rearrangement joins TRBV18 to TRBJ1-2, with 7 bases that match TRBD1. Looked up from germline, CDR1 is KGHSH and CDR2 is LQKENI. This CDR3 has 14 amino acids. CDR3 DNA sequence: TGTGCCAGCTCCCCACAGGGACAGAACTATGGCTACACCTTC. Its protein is CASSPQGQNYGYTF.

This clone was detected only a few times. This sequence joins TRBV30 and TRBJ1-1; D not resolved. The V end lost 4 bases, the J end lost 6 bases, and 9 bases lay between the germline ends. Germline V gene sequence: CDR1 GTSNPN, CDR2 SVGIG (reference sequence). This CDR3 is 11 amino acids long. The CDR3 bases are TGTGCCTGGACTGAGGGCTCTGAAGCTTTCTTT. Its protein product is CAWTEGSEAFF.

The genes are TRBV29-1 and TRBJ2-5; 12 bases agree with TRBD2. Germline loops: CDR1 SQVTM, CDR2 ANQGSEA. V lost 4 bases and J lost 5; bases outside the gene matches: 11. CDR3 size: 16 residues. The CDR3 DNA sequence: TGCAGCGTTGTCCCTAGCGGGAGGGCCTATGGGGAGACCCAGTACTTC. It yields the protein CSVVPSGRAYGETQYF.

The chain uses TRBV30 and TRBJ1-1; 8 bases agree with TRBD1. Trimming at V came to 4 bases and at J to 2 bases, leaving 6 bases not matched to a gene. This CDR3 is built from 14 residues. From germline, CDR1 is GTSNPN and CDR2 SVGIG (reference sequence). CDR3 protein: CAWTPGQGNTEAFF. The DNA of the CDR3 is TGTGCCTGGACCCCCGGACAGGGTAACACTGAAGCTTTCTTT. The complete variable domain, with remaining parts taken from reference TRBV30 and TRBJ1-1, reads SQTIHQWPATLVQPVGSPLSLECTVEGTSNPNLYWYRQAAGRGLQLLFYSVGIGQISSEVPQNLSASRPQDRQFILSSKKLLLSDSGFYLCAWTPGQGNTEAFFGQGTRLTVV.

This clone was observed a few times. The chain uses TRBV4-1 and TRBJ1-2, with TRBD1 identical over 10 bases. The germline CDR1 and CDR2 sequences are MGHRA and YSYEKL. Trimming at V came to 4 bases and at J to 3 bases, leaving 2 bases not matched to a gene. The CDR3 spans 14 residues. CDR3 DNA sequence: TGCGCCAGCAGCCGGGACAGGGGATACTATGGCTACACCTTC. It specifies CASSRDRGYYGYTF.

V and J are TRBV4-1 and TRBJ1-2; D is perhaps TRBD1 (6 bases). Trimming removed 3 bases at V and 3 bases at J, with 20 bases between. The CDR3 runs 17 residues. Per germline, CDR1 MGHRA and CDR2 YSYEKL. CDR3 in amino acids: CASSHPWPGESHYGYTF. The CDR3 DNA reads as TGCGCCAGCAGCCACCCCTGGCCAGGGGAGTCGCACTATGGCTACACCTTC.

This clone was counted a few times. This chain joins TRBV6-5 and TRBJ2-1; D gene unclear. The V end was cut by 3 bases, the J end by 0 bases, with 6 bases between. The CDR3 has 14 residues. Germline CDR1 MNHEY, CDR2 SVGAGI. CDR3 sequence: CASSYAHSYNEQFF. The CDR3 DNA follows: TGTGCCAGCAGTTATGCGCACTCCTACAATGAGCAGTTCTTC.

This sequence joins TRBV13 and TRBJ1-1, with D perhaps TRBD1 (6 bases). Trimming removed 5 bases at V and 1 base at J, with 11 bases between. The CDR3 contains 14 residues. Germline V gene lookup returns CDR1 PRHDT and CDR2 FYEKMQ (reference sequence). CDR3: CASSDNRANTEAFF. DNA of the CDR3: TGTGCCAGCAGCGATAACAGGGCGAACACTGAAGCTTTCTTT.